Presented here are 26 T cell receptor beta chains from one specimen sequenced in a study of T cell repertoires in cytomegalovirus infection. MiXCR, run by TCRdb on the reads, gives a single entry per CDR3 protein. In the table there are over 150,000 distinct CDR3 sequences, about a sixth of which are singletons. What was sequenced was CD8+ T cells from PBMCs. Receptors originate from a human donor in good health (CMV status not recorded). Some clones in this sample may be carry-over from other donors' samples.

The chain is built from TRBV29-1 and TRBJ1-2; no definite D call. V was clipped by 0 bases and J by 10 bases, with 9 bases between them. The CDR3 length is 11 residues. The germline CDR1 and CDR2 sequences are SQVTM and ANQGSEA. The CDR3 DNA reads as TGCAGCGTTGAAGATAGGAGCGACTACACCTTC. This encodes CSVEDRSDYTF.

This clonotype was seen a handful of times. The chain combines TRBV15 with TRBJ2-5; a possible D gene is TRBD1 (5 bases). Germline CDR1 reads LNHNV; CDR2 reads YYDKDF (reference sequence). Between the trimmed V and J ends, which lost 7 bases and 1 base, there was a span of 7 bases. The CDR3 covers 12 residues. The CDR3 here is CATKQAQETQYF. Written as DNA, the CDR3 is TGTGCCACCAAACAGGCCCAAGAGACCCAGTACTTC.

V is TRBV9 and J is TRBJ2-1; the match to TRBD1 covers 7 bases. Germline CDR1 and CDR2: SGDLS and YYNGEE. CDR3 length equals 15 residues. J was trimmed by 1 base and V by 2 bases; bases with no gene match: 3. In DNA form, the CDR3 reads TGTGCCAGCAGCGTCACAGGGGTTTCCTACAATGAGCAGTTCTTC. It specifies CASSVTGVSYNEQFF.

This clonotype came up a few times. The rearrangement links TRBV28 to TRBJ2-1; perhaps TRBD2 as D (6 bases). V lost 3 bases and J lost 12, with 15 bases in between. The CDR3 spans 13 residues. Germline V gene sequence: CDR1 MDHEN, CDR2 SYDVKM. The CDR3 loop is CASSFPGGERQFF. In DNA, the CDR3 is TGTGCCAGCAGTTTCCCCGGAGGGGAGAGGCAGTTCTTC.

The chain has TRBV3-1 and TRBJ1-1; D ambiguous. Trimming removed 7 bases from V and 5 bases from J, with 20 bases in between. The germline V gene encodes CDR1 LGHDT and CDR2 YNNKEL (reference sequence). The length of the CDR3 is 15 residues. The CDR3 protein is CASIPSRVSNTEAFF. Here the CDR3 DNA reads TGTGCCAGCATCCCTAGTCGGGTCAGCAATACTGAAGCTTTCTTT.

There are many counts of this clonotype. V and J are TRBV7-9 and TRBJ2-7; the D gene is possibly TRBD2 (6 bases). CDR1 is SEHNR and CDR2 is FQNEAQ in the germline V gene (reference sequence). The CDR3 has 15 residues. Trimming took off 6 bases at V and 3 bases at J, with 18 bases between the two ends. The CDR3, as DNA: TGTGCCAGCAGTTCCCCCGGGACTGGATTCTACGAGCAGTACTTC. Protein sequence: CASSSPGTGFYEQYF.

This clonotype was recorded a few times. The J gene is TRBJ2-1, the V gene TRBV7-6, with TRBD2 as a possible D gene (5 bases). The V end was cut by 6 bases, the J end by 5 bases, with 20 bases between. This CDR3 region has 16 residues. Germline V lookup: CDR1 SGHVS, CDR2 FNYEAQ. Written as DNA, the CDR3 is TGTGCCAGCAGTTCTTCAAATCGGGGTCTGAACAATGAGCAGTTCTTC. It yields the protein CASSSSNRGLNNEQFF.

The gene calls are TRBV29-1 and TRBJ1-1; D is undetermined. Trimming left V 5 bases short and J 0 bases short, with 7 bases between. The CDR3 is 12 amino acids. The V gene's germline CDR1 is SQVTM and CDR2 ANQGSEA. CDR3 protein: CSVLYMNTEAFF. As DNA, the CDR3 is TGCAGCGTTCTATACATGAACACTGAAGCTTTCTTT. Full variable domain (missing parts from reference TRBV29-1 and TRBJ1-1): SAVISQKPSRDICQRGTSLTIQCQVDSQVTMMFWYRQQPGQSLTLIATANQGSEATYESGFVIDKFPISRPNLTFSTLTVSNMSPEDSSIYLCSVLYMNTEAFFGQGTRLTVV.

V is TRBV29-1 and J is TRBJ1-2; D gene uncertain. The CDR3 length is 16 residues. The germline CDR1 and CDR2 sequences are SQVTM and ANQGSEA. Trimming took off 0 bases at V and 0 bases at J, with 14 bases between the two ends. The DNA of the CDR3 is TGCAGCGTTGAAGATCCGAGACCTTTATCTAACTATGGCTACACCTTC. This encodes CSVEDPRPLSNYGYTF.

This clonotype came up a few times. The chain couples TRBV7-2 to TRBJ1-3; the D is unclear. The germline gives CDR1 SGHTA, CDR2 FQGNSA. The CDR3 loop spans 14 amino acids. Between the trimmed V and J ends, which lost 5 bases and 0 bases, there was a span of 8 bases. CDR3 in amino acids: CASSPFSSGNTIYF. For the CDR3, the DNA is TGTGCCAGCAGCCCCTTTAGCTCTGGAAACACCATATATTTT.

The CDR3 here is CASSESLAGVTDTQYF. The CDR3 region has the DNA TGTGCCAGCTCCGAGTCACTAGCGGGGGTTACAGATACGCAGTATTTT. The chain combines TRBV6-6 with TRBJ2-3; 11 bases align to TRBD2. Unmatched junction bases numbered 10, after V lost 8 bases and J lost 3 bases. In germline, CDR1 is MNHNY, CDR2 SVGAGI (reference sequence). CDR3 size: 16 residues.

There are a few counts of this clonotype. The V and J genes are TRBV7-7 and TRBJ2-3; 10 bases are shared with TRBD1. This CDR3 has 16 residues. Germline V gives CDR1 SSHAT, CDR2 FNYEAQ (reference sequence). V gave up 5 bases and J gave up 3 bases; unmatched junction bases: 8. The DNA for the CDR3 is TGTGCCAGCAGCAAGCTCGGGACAGGGGCGACAGATACGCAGTATTTT. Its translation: CASSKLGTGATDTQYF.

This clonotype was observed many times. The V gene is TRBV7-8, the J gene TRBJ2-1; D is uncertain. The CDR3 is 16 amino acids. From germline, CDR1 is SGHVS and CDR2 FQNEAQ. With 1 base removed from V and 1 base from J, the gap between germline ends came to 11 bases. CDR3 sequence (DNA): TGTGCCAGCAGCTTAGTTTCGCACACGTCCTACAATGAGCAGTTCTTC. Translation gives CASSLVSHTSYNEQFF.

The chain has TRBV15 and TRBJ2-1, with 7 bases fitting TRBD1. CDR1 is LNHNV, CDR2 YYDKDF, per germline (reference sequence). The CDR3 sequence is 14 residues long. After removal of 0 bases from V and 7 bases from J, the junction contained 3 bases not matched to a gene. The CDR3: CATSREGTENEQFF. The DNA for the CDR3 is TGTGCCACCAGCAGAGAAGGGACAGAGAATGAGCAGTTCTTC.

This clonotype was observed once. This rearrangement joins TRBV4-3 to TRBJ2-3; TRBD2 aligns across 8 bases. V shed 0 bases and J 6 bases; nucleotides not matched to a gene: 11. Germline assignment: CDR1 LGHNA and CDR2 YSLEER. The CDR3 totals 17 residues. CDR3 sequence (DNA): TGCGCCAGCAGCCAAGATAGAGGACTAGCCGGGATGGATACGCAGTATTTT. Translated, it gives CASSQDRGLAGMDTQYF.

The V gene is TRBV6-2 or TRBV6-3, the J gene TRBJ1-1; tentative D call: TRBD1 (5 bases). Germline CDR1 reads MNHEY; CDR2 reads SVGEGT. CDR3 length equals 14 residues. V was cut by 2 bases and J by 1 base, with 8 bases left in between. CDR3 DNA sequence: TGTGCCAGCAGTTACGGGGGATGGAACACTGAAGCTTTCTTT. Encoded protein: CASSYGGWNTEAFF.

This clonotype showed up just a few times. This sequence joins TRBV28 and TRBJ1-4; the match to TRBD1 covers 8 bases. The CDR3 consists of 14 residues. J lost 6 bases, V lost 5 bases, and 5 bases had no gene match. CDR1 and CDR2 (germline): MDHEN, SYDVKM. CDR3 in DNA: TGTGCCAGCAGTCAGGGACAGGAGGATGAAAAACTGTTTTTT. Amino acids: CASSQGQEDEKLFF.

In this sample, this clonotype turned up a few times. The DNA of the CDR3 is TGTGCCAGCAGTTTAACGAACGAGCAGTACTTC. Its protein product is CASSLTNEQYF. This chain connects TRBV12-3 or TRBV12-4 to TRBJ2-7, with D unresolved. Trimming removed 2 bases from V and 5 bases from J, with 4 bases in between. The CDR3 has 11 amino acids.

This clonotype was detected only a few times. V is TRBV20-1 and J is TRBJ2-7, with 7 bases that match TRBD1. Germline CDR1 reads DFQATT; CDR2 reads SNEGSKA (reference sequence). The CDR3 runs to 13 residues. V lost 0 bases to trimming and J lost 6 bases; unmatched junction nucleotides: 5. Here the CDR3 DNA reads TGCAGTGCTAGAGAGGACAGGTCACCCGAGCAGTACTTC. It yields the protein CSAREDRSPEQYF.

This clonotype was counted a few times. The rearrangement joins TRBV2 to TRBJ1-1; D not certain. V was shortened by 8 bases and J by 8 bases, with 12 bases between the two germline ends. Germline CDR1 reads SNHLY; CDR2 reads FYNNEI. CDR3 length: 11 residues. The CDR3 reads CASAPGFEAFF. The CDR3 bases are TGTGCCAGCGCACCGGGGTTCGAAGCTTTCTTT.

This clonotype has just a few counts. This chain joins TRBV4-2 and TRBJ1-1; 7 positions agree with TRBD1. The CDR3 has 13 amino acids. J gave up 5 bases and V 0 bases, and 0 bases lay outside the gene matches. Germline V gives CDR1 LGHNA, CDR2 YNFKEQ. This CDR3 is CASSQEQGTEAFF. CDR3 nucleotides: TGTGCCAGCAGCCAAGAACAGGGGACTGAAGCTTTCTTT.

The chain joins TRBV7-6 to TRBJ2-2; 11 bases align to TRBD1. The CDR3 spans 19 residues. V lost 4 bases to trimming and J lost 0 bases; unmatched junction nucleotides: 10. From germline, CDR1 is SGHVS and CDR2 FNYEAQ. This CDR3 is CASSSWTGGRVPNTGELFF. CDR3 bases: TGTGCCAGCAGCTCATGGACAGGGGGCCGAGTTCCGAACACCGGGGAGCTGTTTTTT.

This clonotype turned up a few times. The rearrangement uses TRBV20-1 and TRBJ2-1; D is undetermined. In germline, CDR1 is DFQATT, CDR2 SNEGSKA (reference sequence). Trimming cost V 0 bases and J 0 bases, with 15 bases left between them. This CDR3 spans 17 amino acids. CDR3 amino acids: CSARDAPAHSSYNEQFF. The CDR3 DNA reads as TGCAGTGCTAGAGATGCCCCAGCGCACAGCTCCTACAATGAGCAGTTCTTC.

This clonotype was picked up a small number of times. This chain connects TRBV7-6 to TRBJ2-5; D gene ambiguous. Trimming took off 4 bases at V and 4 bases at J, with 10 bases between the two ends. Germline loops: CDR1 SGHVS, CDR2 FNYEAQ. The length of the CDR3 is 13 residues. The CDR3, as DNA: TGTGCCAGCAGCTCCGAGAGGCGAGAGACCCAGTACTTC. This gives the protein CASSSERRETQYF.

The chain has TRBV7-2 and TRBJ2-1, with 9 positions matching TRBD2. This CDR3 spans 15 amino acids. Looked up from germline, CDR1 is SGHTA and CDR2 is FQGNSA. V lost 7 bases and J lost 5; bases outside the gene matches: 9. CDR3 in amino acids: CASTHGTSFNNEQFF. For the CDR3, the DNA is TGTGCCAGCACCCACGGGACTAGCTTTAACAATGAGCAGTTCTTC.

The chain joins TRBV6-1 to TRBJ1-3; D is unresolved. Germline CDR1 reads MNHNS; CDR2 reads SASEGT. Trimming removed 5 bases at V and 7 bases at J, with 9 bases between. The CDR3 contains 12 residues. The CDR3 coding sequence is TGTGCCAGCAGTTATCCGGACAACACCATATATTTT. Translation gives CASSYPDNTIYF.